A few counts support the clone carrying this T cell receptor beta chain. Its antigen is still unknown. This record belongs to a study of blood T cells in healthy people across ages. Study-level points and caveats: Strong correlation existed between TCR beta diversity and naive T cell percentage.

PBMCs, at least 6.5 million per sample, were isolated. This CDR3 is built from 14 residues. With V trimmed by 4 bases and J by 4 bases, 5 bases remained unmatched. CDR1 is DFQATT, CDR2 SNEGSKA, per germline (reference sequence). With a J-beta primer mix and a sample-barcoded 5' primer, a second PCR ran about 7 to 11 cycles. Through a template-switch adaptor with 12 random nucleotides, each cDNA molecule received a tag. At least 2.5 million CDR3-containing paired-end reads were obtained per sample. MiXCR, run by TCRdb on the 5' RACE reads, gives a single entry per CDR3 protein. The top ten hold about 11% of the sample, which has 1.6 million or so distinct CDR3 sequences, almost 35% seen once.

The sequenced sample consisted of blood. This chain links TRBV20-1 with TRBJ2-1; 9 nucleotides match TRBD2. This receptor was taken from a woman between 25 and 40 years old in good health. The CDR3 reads CSANAGGRYNEQFF. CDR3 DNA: TGCAGTGCTAACGCGGGGGGGAGATACAATGAGCAGTTCTTC.